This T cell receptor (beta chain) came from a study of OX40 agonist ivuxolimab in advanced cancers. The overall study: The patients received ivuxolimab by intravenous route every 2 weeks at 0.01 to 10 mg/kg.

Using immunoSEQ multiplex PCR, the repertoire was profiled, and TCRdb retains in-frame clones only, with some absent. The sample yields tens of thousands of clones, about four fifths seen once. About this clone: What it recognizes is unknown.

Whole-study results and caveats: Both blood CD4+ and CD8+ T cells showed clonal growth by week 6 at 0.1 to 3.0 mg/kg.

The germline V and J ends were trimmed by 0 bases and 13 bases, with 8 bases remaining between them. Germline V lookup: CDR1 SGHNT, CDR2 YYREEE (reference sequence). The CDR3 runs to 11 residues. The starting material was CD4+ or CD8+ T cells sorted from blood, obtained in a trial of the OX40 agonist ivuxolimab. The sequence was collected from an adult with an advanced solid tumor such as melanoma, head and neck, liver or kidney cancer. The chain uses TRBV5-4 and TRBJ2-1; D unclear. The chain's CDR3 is CASSLDRSQFF. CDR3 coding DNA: TGTGCCAGCAGCTTGGACCGGTCTCAGTTCTTC.